These T cell receptor beta chains were read from a single sample in a study of blood T cells in healthy people across ages. In TCRdb, the 5' RACE reads were re-called with MiXCR into one record per CDR3 protein. Seen here are 1.5 million to 2 million distinct CDR3 sequences, around half observed once, and the top ten hold less than 2.5%. The sequenced sample consisted of blood. These receptors all stem from a woman between 40 and 55 years old in good health. Each CDR3 is given with its conserved first and last residue. The D gene is left open where the match is weak. Clone size, where shown, is once, few, many, or a class for clones that have expanded.

>TRBJ2-3|few|TRBV20-1|NA
CSARVGGRTDTQYF
TGCAGTGCTAGAGTAGGCGGGCGCACAGATACGCAGTATTTT
>TRBJ2-1|NA|TRBV11-1|NA
CASSLGGQPSRLREQFF
TGTGCCAGCAGCTTAGGCGGACAGCCTTCAAGGTTAAGGGAGCAGTTCTTC
>TRBJ2-2|NA|TRBV7-9|NA
CASSAPLIPGELFF
TGTGCCAGCAGCGCGCCACTAATCCCCGGGGAGCTGTTTTTT
>TRBJ2-5|few|TRBV24-1|TRBD2
CATSVGGVVGETQYF
TGTGCCACCAGTGTGGGGGGGGTTGTCGGGGAGACCCAGTACTTC
>TRBJ1-4|NA|TRBV15|TRBD1
CATSRFGPTGANEKLFF
TGTGCCACCAGCAGATTCGGGCCGACAGGGGCTAATGAAAAACTGTTTTTT
>TRBJ2-7|NA|TRBV15|NA
CATSRVHGLYEQYF
TGTGCCACCAGCAGAGTCCACGGCCTCTACGAGCAGTACTTC
>TRBJ2-3|NA|TRBV20-1|TRBD2
CSGVRGGGVDTQYF
TGCAGTGGCGTTCGCGGCGGGGGGGTAGATACGCAGTATTTT
>TRBJ2-3|NA|TRBV1|NA
CTSSQDRASGGTDTQYF
TGCACCAGCAGCCAAGATAGGGCTAGCGGGGGAACAGATACGCAGTATTTT
>TRBJ2-7|NA|TRBV9|NA
CATPPRRGTPYEQYF
TGTGCCACACCCCCCAGGAGGGGGACCCCCTACGAGCAGTACTTC
>TRBJ2-3|NA|TRBV5-1|TRBD2
CASTGRAGRTDTQYF
TGCGCCAGCACCGGGAGGGCCGGACGCACAGATACGCAGTATTTT
>TRBJ2-4|few|TRBV7-9|NA
CASSSRAGTEENIQYF
TGTGCCAGCAGCTCCCGGGCCGGCACCGAGGAGAACATTCAGTACTTC
>TRBJ2-7|NA|TRBV5-1|NA
CASSVGEAVQCEQYF
TGCGCCAGCAGCGTCGGTGAGGCAGTACAGTGCGAGCAGTACTTC
>TRBJ2-1|NA|TRBV25-1|TRBD2
CASRAGGKQFF
TGTGCCAGCAGAGCGGGGGGCAAACAGTTCTTC
>TRBJ2-7|NA|TRBV5-1|TRBD1
CASSLDGTGVGEQYF
TGCGCCAGCAGCTTGGACGGGACAGGGGTTGGCGAGCAGTACTTC
>TRBJ2-5|NA|TRBV3-1|NA
CASSPTGAGAQYF
TGTGCCAGCAGCCCTACGGGGGCTGGGGCCCAGTACTTC
>TRBJ1-2|NA|TRBV6-5|TRBD1
CASRNSPGTGNYGYTF
TGTGCCAGCAGGAATAGTCCCGGGACAGGGAACTATGGCTACACCTTC
>TRBJ1-2|few|TRBV20-1|NA
CSAAVGSYGYTF
TGCAGTGCTGCGGTGGGTTCCTATGGCTACACCTTC
>TRBJ2-7|NA|TRBV7-9|NA
CASSLIKVGRRGYEQYF
TGTGCCAGCAGTTTAATTAAGGTAGGCCGCAGAGGTTACGAGCAGTACTTC
>TRBJ1-2|NA|TRBV5-1|NA
CASSLVGGEVRDYGYTF
TGCGCCAGCAGCTTGGTTGGGGGAGAGGTCCGTGACTATGGCTACACCTTC
>TRBJ2-1|NA|TRBV28|TRBD1
CASKNTGGQETQFF
TGTGCCAGCAAAAATACAGGGGGGCAAGAGACCCAGTTCTTC
>TRBJ2-3|few|TRBV3-1|NA
CAREAPSTDTQYF
TGTGCCAGGGAGGCGCCTAGCACAGATACGCAGTATTTT
>TRBJ2-1|NA|TRBV11-1|TRBD2
CASSNSGGKDEQFF
TGCGCCAGCAGCAATAGCGGGGGGAAAGATGAGCAGTTCTTC
>TRBJ1-5|NA|TRBV28|TRBD1
CASSLSGGRNQPQHF
TGTGCCAGCAGTTTGTCAGGGGGTCGCAATCAGCCCCAGCATTTT
>TRBJ2-1|once|TRBV6-1|NA
CASRALSYNEQFF
TGTGCCAGCAGAGCCTTATCCTACAATGAGCAGTTCTTC
>TRBJ2-5|NA|TRBV7-9|TRBD1
CASSGDRVRETQYF
TGTGCCAGCAGCGGAGACAGGGTACGTGAGACCCAGTACTTC
>TRBJ2-7|NA|TRBV11-2|TRBD2
CASSQPRGGGPYEQYF
TGTGCCAGCAGCCAGCCGAGGGGCGGGGGTCCTTACGAGCAGTACTTC
>TRBJ2-3|few|TRBV20-1|TRBD2
CSAPGLAGHTDTQYF
TGCAGTGCTCCCGGACTAGCGGGGCACACAGATACGCAGTATTTT
>TRBJ2-1|NA|TRBV4-3|NA
CASSKGGGLSNEQFF
TGCGCCAGCAGCAAAGGGGGGGGCCTCTCTAATGAGCAGTTCTTC
>TRBJ2-7|few|TRBV4-1|NA
CASSQDPSRAYYEQYF
TGCGCCAGCAGCCAAGACCCCTCGAGGGCCTACTACGAGCAGTACTTC
>TRBJ2-4|NA|TRBV28|TRBD2
CASSFTSGGAKNIQYF
TGTGCCAGCAGTTTTACTAGCGGGGGAGCCAAAAACATTCAGTACTTC
>TRBJ2-5|NA|TRBV28|TRBD2
CASRFYGGETQYF
TGTGCCAGCAGGTTCTACGGGGGGGAGACCCAGTACTTC
>TRBJ2-1|NA|TRBV7-2|NA
CASSLEGRGGFEQFF
TGTGCCAGCAGCTTAGAGGGCAGGGGGGGTTTTGAGCAGTTCTTC
>TRBJ2-7|NA|TRBV6-2/TRBV6-3|NA
CASSWSTTYEQYF
TGTGCCAGCAGTTGGAGCACAACCTACGAGCAGTACTTC
>TRBJ2-1|few|TRBV12-3/TRBV12-4|NA
CASSSLGGGADEQFF
TGTGCCAGCAGTTCCCTGGGGGGGGGGGCCGATGAGCAGTTCTTC
>TRBJ2-5|NA|TRBV6-2/TRBV6-3|TRBD2
CASTLLTPGLAGPQETQYF
TGTGCCAGCACCCTCCTTACACCGGGACTAGCGGGTCCTCAAGAGACCCAGTACTTC
>TRBJ2-5|NA|TRBV6-6|TRBD1
CASSYPGTGFKTQYF
TGTGCCAGCAGTTACCCTGGGACAGGGTTCAAGACCCAGTACTTC
>TRBJ1-2|once|TRBV12-3/TRBV12-4|NA
CASSRFLGVYGYTF
TGTGCCAGCAGTCGCTTCTTGGGAGTCTATGGCTACACCTTC
>TRBJ2-1|NA|TRBV6-2/TRBV6-3|TRBD2
CASIPSGGAGEQFF
TGTGCCAGCATCCCTAGCGGGGGGGCGGGTGAGCAGTTCTTC
>TRBJ1-1|once|TRBV3-1|NA
CASSRRPSSNTEAFF
TGTGCCAGCAGCCGTCGCCCGTCCTCGAACACTGAAGCTTTCTTT
>TRBJ2-1|NA|TRBV20-1|NA
CSASGAIEQFF
TGCAGTGCTAGTGGGGCGATTGAGCAGTTCTTC
>TRBJ2-1|NA|TRBV20-1|NA
CSASRRAGNEQFF
TGCAGTGCTTCTCGGCGGGCGGGGAATGAGCAGTTCTTC
>TRBJ2-1|NA|TRBV6-5|NA
CASSYGGWADEQFF
TGTGCCAGCAGTTACGGGGGTTGGGCGGATGAGCAGTTCTTC
>TRBJ2-7|NA|TRBV20-1|TRBD2
CSAPTSGCSGEQYF
TGCAGTGCACCGACTAGCGGGTGCTCAGGCGAGCAGTACTTC
>TRBJ1-2|NA|TRBV7-2|NA
CASSRGTGNNYGYTF
TGTGCCAGCAGCCGGGGAACAGGAAACAACTATGGCTACACCTTC
>TRBJ2-2|NA|TRBV15|TRBD1
CATSRGTGNTGELFF
TGTGCCACCAGCAGGGGGACAGGGAACACCGGGGAGCTGTTTTTT
>TRBJ2-7|NA|TRBV7-2|NA
CASSNPGSGSYNEQYF
TGTGCCAGCAGCAATCCGGGGTCAGGCTCCTACAATGAGCAGTACTTC
>TRBJ2-1|few|TRBV7-2|NA
CASNTGSLSNEQFF
TGTGCCAGCAATACAGGGTCCCTATCCAATGAGCAGTTCTTC
>TRBJ2-3|NA|TRBV7-2|TRBD2
CASSLRLAGGRTDTQYF
TGTGCCAGCAGCTTACGACTAGCGGGGGGTCGGACAGATACGCAGTATTTT
>TRBJ2-7|NA|TRBV27|TRBD1
CASSLSPRQGYSYEQYF
TGTGCCAGCAGTTTATCGCCCAGACAGGGATACTCCTACGAGCAGTACTTC
>TRBJ2-5|NA|TRBV15|TRBD1
CATSREDRVGETQYF
TGTGCCACCAGCAGAGAGGACAGGGTCGGCGAGACCCAGTACTTC
>TRBJ2-7|NA|TRBV10-3|TRBD1
CAISEPGQGSYEQYF
TGTGCCATCAGTGAGCCAGGACAGGGCTCCTACGAGCAGTACTTC
>TRBJ1-6|once|TRBV5-1|NA
CASSLDSGTDHNSPLHF
TGCGCCAGCAGCTTGGACTCCGGGACGGATCATAATTCACCCCTCCACTTT
>TRBJ2-5|NA|TRBV9|NA
CASSGALGSLSETQYF
TGTGCCAGCAGCGGCGCCCTGGGGTCACTCTCGGAGACCCAGTACTTC
>TRBJ2-1|once|TRBV7-9|TRBD1
CASSSEDRVDGQFF
TGTGCCAGCAGCTCTGAGGACAGGGTAGATGGGCAGTTCTTC
>TRBJ1-1|few|TRBV6-1|TRBD1
CASSLPRGTGLNTEAFF
TGTGCCAGCAGCCTCCCTAGGGGGACAGGACTGAACACTGAAGCTTTCTTT
>TRBJ2-3|NA|TRBV7-9|NA
CASSLSADSTDTQYF
TGTGCCAGCAGCTTATCGGCGGATAGCACAGATACGCAGTATTTT
>TRBJ2-3|few|TRBV7-9|NA
CASSSGVVGGNTDTQYF
TGTGCCAGCAGCTCAGGCGTGGTCGGGGGAAACACAGATACGCAGTATTTT
>TRBJ2-5|few|TRBV7-2|NA
CASSLAIRGQTQYF
TGTGCCAGCAGCTTAGCGATCAGGGGACAGACCCAGTACTTC
>TRBJ1-2|NA|TRBV12-3/TRBV12-4|NA
CASSPLAGSYGYTF
TGTGCCAGCAGTCCCCTCGCAGGGAGCTATGGCTACACCTTC